The T cell receptor (beta chain) described here comes from a study of shared clonotypes between healthy human individuals. Study-wide findings and caveats: Sorted-subset sequencing, rarefaction showed, was incomplete despite large depth.

A note on this clone: Its antigen is currently unknown. Within the sample, other DNA sequences also encode this same CDR3.

CDR1 and CDR2 from the germline V gene are SNHLY and FYNNEI. With 2 bases removed from V and 11 bases from J, the gap between germline ends came to 9 bases. The length of the CDR3 is 11 residues. Healthy and HIV-negative, the adult donors had no recent acute infections or vaccinations. The test was conducted at deep level. Using immunoSEQ multiplex PCR, the repertoire was profiled, and TCRdb retains in-frame clones only, with some absent. The sample carries some 2.4 million clones, roughly 93% recorded once. This receptor was identified in a man between 18 and 29 years old in good health. Some clones in this sample may be carry-over from other donors' samples. The sequencing input was naive CD4+ T cells from PBMCs. The subset was: CD45RA+ positively selected. The chain uses TRBV2 and TRBJ1-2; weak D call: TRBD1 (5 bases). The chain's CDR3 is CASSEQGGYTF. Written as DNA, the CDR3 is TGTGCCAGCAGTGAACAGGGCGGATACACCTTC.